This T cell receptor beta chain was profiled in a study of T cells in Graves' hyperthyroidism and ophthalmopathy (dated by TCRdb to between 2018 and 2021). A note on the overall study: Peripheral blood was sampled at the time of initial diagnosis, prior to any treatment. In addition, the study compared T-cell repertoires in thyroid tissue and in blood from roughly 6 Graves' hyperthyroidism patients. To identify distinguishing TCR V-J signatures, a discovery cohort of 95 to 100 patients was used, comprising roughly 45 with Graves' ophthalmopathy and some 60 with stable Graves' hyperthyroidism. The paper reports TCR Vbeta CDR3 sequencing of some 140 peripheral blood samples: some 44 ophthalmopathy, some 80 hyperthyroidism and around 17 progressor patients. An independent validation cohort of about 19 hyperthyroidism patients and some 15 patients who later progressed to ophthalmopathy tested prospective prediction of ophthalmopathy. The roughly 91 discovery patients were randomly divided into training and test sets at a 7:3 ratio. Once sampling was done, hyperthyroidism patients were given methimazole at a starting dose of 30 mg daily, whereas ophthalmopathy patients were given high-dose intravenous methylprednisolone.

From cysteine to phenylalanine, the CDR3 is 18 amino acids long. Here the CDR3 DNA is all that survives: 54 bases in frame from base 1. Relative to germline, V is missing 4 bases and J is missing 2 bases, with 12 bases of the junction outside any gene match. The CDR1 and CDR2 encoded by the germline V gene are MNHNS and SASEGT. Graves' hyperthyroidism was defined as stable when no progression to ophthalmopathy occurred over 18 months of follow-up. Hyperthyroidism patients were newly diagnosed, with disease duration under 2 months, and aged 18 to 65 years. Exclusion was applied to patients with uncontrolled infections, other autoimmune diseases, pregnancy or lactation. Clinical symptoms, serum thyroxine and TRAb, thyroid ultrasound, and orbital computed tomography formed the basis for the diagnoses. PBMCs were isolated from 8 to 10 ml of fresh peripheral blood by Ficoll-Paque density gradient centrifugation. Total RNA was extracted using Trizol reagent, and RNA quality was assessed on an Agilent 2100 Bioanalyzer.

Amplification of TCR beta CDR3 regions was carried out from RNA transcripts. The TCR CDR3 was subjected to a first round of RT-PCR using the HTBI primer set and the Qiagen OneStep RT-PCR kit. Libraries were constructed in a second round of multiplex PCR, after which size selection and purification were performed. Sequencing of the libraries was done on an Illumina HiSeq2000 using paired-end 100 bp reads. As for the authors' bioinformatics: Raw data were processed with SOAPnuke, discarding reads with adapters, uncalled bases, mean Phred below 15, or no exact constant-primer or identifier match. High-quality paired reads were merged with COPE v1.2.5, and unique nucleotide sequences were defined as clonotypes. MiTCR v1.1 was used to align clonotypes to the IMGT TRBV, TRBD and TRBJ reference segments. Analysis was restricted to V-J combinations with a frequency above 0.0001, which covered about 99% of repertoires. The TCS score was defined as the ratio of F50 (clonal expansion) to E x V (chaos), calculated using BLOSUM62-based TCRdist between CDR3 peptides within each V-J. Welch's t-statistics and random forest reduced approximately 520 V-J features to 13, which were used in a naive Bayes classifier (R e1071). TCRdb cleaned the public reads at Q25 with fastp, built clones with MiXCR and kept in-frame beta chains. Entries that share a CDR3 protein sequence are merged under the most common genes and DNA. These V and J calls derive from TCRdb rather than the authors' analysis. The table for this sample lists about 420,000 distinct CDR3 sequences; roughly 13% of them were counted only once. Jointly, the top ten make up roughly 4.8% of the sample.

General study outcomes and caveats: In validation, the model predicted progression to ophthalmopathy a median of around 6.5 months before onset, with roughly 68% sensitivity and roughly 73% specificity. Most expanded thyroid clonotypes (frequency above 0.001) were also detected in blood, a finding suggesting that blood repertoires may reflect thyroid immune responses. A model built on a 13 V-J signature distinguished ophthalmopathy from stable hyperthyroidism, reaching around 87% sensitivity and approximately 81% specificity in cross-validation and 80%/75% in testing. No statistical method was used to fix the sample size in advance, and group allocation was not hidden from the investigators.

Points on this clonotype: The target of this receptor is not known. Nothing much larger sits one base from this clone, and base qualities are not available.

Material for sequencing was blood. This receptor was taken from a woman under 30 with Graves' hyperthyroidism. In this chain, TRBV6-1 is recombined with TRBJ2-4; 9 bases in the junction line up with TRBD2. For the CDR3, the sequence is CASSAAGGPATTKNIQYF. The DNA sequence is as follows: TGTGCCAGCAGTGCTGCGGGAGGGCCGGCCACGACCAAAAACATTCAGTACTTC.